This T cell receptor (beta chain) was sequenced during a study of shared clonotypes between healthy human individuals. Overall study context: Three CD4 naive, three CD4 memory, two CD8 naive and one CD8 memory plate were used per donor. Study-level points and caveats: Generation of non-shared clonotypes was less probable than generation of clonotypes shared by all four donors.

Replicate PCRs for sorted subsets used around 200 ng DNA; this equaled tens of thousands of T cell genomes. Clones were read by immunoSEQ multiplex PCR, and TCRdb kept only the in-frame ones, dropping some. The sample carries 550,000 to 850,000 clones, about 74% recorded once. The J segment lost 7 bases and the V segment lost 5 bases, leaving 10 bases of the junction unmatched. Germline assignment: CDR1 SGHTA and CDR2 FQGNSA. The CDR3 contains 14 residues. Notes on this clone: What it recognizes is unknown.

This clonotype originated in a woman aged 25 to 45 in good health. The sample was memory CD4+ T cells sorted from blood. The subset denotes: CD45RA-negative fraction. The chain employs TRBV7-2 and TRBJ2-7; 8 bases map to TRBD1. CDR3: CASSIGQGVEEQYF. The DNA of the CDR3 is TGTGCCAGCAGCATCGGACAGGGTGTTGAAGAGCAGTACTTC.